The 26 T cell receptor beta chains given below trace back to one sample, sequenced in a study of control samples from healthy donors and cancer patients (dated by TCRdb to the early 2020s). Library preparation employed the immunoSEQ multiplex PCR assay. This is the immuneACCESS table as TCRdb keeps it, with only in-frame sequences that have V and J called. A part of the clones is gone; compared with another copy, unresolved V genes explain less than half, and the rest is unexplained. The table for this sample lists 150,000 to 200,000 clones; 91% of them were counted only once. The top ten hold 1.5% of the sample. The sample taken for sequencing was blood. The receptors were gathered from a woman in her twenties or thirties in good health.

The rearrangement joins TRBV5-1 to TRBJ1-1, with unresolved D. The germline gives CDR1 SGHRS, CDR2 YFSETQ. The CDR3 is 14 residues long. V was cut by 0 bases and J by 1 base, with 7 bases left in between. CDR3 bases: TGCGCCAGCAGCTTGGGAATGGAGAACACTGAAGCTTTCTTT. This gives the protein CASSLGMENTEAFF.

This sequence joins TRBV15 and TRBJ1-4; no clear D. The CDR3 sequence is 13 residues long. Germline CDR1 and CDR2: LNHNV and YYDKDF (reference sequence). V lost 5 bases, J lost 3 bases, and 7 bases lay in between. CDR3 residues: CATSGSPNEKLFF. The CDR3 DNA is TGTGCCACCAGCGGGAGTCCTAATGAAAAACTGTTTTTT.

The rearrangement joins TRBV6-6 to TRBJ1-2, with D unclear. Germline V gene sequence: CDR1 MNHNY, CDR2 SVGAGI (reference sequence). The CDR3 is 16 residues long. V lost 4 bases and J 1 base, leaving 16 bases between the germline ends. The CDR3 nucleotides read TGTGCCAGCAGTTTCCCTCCGGGAACGGGTAACTATGGCTACACCTTC. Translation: CASSFPPGTGNYGYTF.

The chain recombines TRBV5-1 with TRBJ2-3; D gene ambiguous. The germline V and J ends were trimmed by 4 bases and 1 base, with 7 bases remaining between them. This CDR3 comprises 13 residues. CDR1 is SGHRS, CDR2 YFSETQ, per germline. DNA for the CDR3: TGCGCCAGCAGCCCTACAGGCACAGATACGCAGTATTTT. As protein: CASSPTGTDTQYF.

CDR3 DNA sequence: TGTGCCAGCAGCACAGCGGGCTACTACGAGCAGTACTTC. Encoded protein: CASSTAGYYEQYF. V and J are TRBV3-1 (or the pseudogene TRBV3-2) and TRBJ2-7; TRBD2 might be the D (6 bases). Germline V gene data show CDR1 as LGHDT and CDR2 as YNNKEL (reference sequence). The V end lost 5 bases, the J end lost 3 bases, and 11 bases lay between the germline ends. The CDR3 extends over 13 amino acids.

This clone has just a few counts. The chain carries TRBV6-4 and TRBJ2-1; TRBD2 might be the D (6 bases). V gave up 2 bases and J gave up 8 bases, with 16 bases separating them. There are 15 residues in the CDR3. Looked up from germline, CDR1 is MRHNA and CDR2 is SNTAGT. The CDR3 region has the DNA TGTGCCAGCAGTGACGGCGGGAAAGGGTATGATGAGCAGTTCTTC. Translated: CASSDGGKGYDEQFF.

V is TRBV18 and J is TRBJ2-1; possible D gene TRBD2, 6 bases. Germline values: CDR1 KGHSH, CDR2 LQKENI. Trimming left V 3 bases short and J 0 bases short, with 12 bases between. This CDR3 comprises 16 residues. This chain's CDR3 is CASSPPLATSYNEQFF. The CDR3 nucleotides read TGTGCCAGCTCACCCCCCCTAGCGACCTCCTACAATGAGCAGTTCTTC. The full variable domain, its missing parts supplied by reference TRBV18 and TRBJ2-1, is NAGVMQNPRHLVRRRGQEARLRCSPMKGHSHVYWYRQLPEEGLKFMVYLQKENIIDESGMPKERFSAEFPKEGPSILRIQQVVRGDSAAYFCASSPPLATSYNEQFFGPGTRLTVL.

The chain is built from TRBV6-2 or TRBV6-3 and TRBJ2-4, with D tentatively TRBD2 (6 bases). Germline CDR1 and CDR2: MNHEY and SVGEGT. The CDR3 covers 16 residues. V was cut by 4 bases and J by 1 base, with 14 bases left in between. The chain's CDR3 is CASSSWTTGAKNIQYF. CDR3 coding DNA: TGTGCCAGCAGTTCCTGGACTACGGGGGCCAAAAACATTCAGTACTTC.

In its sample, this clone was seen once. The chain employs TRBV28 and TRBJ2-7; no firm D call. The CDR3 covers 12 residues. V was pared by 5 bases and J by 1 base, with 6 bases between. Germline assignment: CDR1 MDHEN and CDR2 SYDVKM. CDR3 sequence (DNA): TGTGCCAGCAGTGCCCAGTCCTACGAGCAGTACTTC. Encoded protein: CASSAQSYEQYF.

The CDR3 nucleotides read TGTGCCAGTAGTATGGGGACAATTTTAACCGGGGAGCTGTTTTTT. This sequence encodes CASSMGTILTGELFF. This chain connects TRBV19 to TRBJ2-2, with D possibly TRBD1 on 6 matching bases. The CDR3 consists of 15 residues. The V end was cut by 3 bases, the J end by 5 bases, with 13 bases between. Germline V gene lookup returns CDR1 LNHDA and CDR2 SQIVND (reference sequence).

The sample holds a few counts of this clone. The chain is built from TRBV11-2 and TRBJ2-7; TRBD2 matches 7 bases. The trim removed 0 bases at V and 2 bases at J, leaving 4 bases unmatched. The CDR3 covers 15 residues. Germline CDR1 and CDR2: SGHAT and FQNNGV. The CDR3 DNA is TGTGCCAGCAGCTTAGATCTTCTAGCGGCCTACGAGCAGTACTTC. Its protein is CASSLDLLAAYEQYF.

The CDR3 loop is CASSGTSGSYNEQFF. The CDR3 nucleotides are TGTGCCAGCAGTGGGACTAGCGGCTCCTACAATGAGCAGTTCTTC. The chain links TRBV6-4 to TRBJ2-1; 10 bases align to TRBD2. This CDR3 region has 15 residues. Unmatched junction bases numbered 0, after V lost 4 bases and J lost 0 bases. CDR1 and CDR2 (germline): MRHNA, SNTAGT.

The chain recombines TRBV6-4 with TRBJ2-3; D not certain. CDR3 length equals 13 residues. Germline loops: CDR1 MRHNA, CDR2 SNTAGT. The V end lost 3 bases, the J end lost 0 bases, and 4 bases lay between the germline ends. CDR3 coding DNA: TGTGCCAGCAGTGATCAGAGCACAGATACGCAGTATTTT. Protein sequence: CASSDQSTDTQYF.

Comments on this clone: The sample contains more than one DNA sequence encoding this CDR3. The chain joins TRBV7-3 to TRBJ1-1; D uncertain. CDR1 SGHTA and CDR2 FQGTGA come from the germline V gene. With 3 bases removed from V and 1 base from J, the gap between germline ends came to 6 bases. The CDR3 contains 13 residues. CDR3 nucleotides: TGTGCCAGCAGCTTGAACGGGAACACTGAAGCTTTCTTT. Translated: CASSLNGNTEAFF.

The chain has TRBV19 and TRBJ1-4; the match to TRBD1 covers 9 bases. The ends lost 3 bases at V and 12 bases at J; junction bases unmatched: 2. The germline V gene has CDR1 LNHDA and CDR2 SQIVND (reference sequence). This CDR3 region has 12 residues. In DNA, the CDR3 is TGTGCCAGTAGTATGGGACAGGGACAACTGTTTTTT. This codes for CASSMGQGQLFF.

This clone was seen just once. The CDR3, as DNA: TGTGCCAGCAGCTTAGGGCTAGCGGGAGGCACAGATACGCAGTATTTT. Translation gives CASSLGLAGGTDTQYF. The V gene is TRBV7-2, the J gene TRBJ2-3, with 10 nucleotides matching TRBD2. Germline CDR1 SGHTA, CDR2 FQGNSA. The trim removed 1 base at V and 1 base at J, leaving 2 bases unmatched. This CDR3 has 16 residues. Full variable domain (missing parts from reference TRBV7-2 and TRBJ2-3): GAGVSQSPSNKVTEKGKDVELRCDPISGHTALYWYRQSLGQGLEFLIYFQGNSAPDKSGLPSDRFSAERTGGSVSTLTIQRTQQEDSAVYLCASSLGLAGGTDTQYFGPGTRLTVL.

Here the CDR3 reads CASSRGRTGELFF. For the CDR3, the DNA is TGTGCCAGTAGTAGGGGGAGGACCGGGGAGCTGTTTTTT. This chain links TRBV19 with TRBJ2-2; D may be TRBD2 (6 bases). The CDR3 extends over 13 amino acids. The V and J ends lost 4 bases and 5 bases respectively, with 8 bases between them. Per germline, CDR1 LNHDA and CDR2 SQIVND (reference sequence). The variable domain in full, completed from reference TRBV19 and TRBJ2-2, reads DGGITQSPKYLFRKEGQNVTLSCEQNLNHDAMYWYRQDPGQGLRLIYYSQIVNDFQKGDIAEGYSVSREKKESFPLTVTSAQKNPTAFYLCASSRGRTGELFFGEGSRLTVL.

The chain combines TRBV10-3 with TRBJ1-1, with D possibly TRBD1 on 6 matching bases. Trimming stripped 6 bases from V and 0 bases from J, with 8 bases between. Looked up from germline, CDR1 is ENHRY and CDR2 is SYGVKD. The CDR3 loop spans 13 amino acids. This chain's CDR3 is CAIRGQLNTEAFF. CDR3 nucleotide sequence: TGTGCCATCAGAGGACAGCTGAACACTGAAGCTTTCTTT.

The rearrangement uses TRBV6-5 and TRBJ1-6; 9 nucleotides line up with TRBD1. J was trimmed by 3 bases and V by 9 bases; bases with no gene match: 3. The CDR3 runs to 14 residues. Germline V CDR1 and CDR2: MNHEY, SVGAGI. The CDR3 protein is CASTGGDYNSPLHF. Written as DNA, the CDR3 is TGTGCCAGTACAGGGGGCGACTATAATTCACCCCTCCACTTT.

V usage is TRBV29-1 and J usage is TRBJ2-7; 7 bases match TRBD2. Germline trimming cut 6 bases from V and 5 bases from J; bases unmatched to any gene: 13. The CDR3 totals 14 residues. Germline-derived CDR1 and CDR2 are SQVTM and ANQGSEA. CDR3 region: CSVGINRGVNEQYF. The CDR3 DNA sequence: TGCAGCGTCGGGATTAATCGGGGGGTAAACGAGCAGTACTTC.

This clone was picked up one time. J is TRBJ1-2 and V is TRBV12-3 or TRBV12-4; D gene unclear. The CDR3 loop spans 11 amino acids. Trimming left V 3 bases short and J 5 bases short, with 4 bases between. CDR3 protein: CASSLEYGYTF. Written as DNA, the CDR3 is TGTGCCAGCAGTTTGGAGTATGGCTACACCTTC.

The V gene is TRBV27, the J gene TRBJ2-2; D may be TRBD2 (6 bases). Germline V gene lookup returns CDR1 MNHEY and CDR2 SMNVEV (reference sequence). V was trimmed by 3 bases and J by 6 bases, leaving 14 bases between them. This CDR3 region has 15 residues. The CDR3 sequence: CASSFGTGASGELFF. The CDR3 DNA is TGTGCCAGCAGTTTCGGTACGGGAGCGTCCGGGGAGCTGTTTTTT.

The CDR3 DNA follows: TGTGCCACCAGCAGAGATGTGGGGGGCCTAGAGACCCAGTACTTC. As protein: CATSRDVGGLETQYF. J is TRBJ2-5 and V is TRBV15; D tentatively fits TRBD1 or TRBD2 (6 bases each). CDR1 and CDR2 from the germline V gene are LNHNV and YYDKDF (reference sequence). Trimming removed 0 bases at V and 4 bases at J, with 12 bases between. The CDR3 is 15 residues long.

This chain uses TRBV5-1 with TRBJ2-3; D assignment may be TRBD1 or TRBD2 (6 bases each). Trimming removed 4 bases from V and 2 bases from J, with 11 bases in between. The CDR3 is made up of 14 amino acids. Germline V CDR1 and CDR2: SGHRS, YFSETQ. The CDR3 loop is CASSRGAPTDTQYF. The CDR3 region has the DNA TGCGCCAGCAGCAGGGGGGCTCCCACAGATACGCAGTATTTT.

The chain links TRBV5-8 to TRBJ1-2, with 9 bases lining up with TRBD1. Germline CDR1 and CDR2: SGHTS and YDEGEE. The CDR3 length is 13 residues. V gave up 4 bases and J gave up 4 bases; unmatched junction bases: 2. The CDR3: CASSQDRGYGYTF. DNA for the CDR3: TGTGCCAGCAGCCAGGACAGGGGCTATGGCTACACCTTC.

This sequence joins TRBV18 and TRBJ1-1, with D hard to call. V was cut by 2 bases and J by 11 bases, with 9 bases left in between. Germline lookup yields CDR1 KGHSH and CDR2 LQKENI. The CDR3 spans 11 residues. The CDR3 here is CASSPGAGAFF. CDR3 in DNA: TGTGCCAGCTCACCAGGTGCCGGGGCTTTCTTT.